This T cell receptor (beta chain) was identified during a study of cytomegalovirus exposure and HLA in healthy donors (dated by TCRdb to between 2016 and 2019). A note on the overall study: According to a later analysis, the 120 validation repertoires were produced on the same platform as the 666 repertoires of the first cohort. The study was designed to test whether signatures of past pathogen exposure could be identified by cataloging public T cell receptors. Along with the roughly 670-subject first cohort, a separate validation cohort of over a hundred different subjects was used. The study combined high-throughput TCR immunosequencing, statistical association of individual TCRs with disease status, and machine learning to predict cytomegalovirus infection status. What the study reported, not specific to this receptor: According to the authors, the approach could potentially be generalized to other disease states and immunological phenotypes. The validation cohort had no HLA typing available for a later analysis, so co-occurrence within that cohort was assessed over all 120 or so repertoires. The classifier was reported to diagnose cytomegalovirus status with high specificity and sensitivity in both the original and validation cohorts. In vitro tests confirmed that a few of the cytomegalovirus-associated TCR beta chains recognize cytomegalovirus antigens. A later analysis found that TCRs clustered in the first cohort also tended to co-occur in the 110 or so validation repertoires, with just under 95% of cluster scores above 0. Most TCR sequences were seen in very few donors, while some public TCRs were found in many individuals. The study gave a list of over 150 TCR beta chains associated with cytomegalovirus.

Concerning this clone itself: Its cognate antigen has yet to be identified. Base qualities are missing; no much larger clone stands one base away.

Based on the germline V gene, the CDR1 and CDR2 sequences are SGHNT and YENEEA. Spanning cysteine to phenylalanine, the CDR3 consists of 13 amino acids. Of the read, only the CDR3 DNA is kept; its 39 bases are in frame from base 1. V is clipped by 5 bases and J by 1 base, and the sequence between their germline boundaries is 8 bases long. Separate from the approximately 670-subject first cohort, the validation cohort of over 90 subjects was the group to which the donors belonged. The receptor library was made with the immunoSEQ multiplex PCR assay. Per the source publication's procedure: A statistical classification framework was built for diagnosing cytomegalovirus status from the catalog of TCR beta chain sequences. The immuneACCESS repertoire file appears here via TCRdb, limited to in-frame rearrangements. These files lack a portion of the clones; in checked studies, under half of the deficit traces to unresolved V genes, and the cause of the others is not known. The V and J calls and the clone size are those of that table, but D and trimming were determined from the DNA. The sample table records 110,000 or so clones; about 94% of these occur just once. The ten largest clones add up to 0.67% of the sample.

The sequence links TRBV11-3 to TRBJ1-1; there is no confident call for the D gene. The origin of this receptor is a young woman in good health and CMV-seronegative. The material sequenced was PBMCs. The nucleotide sequence is TGTGCCAGCAGCCGAGAACCGAACACTGAAGCTTTCTTT. Its protein product is CASSREPNTEAFF.